This T cell receptor beta chain was profiled in a study of T-cell reconstitution after alpha-beta-depleted transplantation in children. Findings of the study overall: By one year post-transplant, T-cell counts and diversity largely arose from T cells that were newly produced. Certain patients had high TCRbeta diversity at day 60, and it came from recipient T cells and thymic progenitors that survived. The origin of alpha-beta T cells about two months after transplant was reportedly several hundred expanded graft clones.

In this sample, this clonotype turned up many times. Antigen unknown. Molecular barcoding with unique molecular identifiers was used for the TCRbeta library. TCRdb re-analysed the PCR reads in MiXCR, keeping a single row per CDR3 protein. The data show 200,000 to 250,000 distinct CDR3 sequences, roughly 9.1% seen once. The CDR3 runs 14 residues. The germline gives CDR1 LNHNV, CDR2 YYDKDF (reference sequence). V dropped 0 bases and J dropped 2 bases, with 8 bases sitting between them. The material sequenced was PBMCs, mostly from graft donor cells, taken 360 days after TCRalphabeta/CD19-depleted stem cell transplant. The V call is TRBV15, the J call TRBJ2-7, with no clear D. The receptor was isolated from a male patient between 2 and 10 years old who had a stem cell transplant for acute myeloid leukemia, so the T cells may come from the graft donor. This CDR3 reads CATSRDPAAYEQYF. CDR3 nucleotide sequence: TGTGCCACCAGCAGAGATCCAGCCGCCTACGAGCAGTACTTC. The full variable domain, rest sourced from reference TRBV15 and TRBJ2-7, is DAMVIQNPRYQVTQFGKPVTLSCSQTLNHNVMYWYQQKSSQAPKLLFHYYDKDFNNEADTPDNFQSRRPNTSFCFLDIRSPGLGDTAMYLCATSRDPAAYEQYFGPGTRLTVT.